The 5 T cell receptor beta chains in this list originate from one sample, sequenced in a study of cytomegalovirus exposure and HLA in healthy donors. The PCR contained 60 Vbeta and 13 Jbeta primers. Sequencing used immunoSEQ multiplex PCR; TCRdb keeps in-frame clones, though not all of them. The sample holds about 150,000 clones, around four fifths seen once. The sequencing input was PBMCs. These TCRs come from a male donor in good health and CMV-seronegative.

The V and J genes are TRBV7-8 and TRBJ2-1; 7 bases are shared with TRBD2. The germline CDR1 and CDR2 sequences are SGHVS and FQNEAQ. The V segment lost 3 bases and the J segment 6 bases; nucleotides outside the gene matches: 8. This CDR3 has 15 amino acids. As DNA, the CDR3 is TGTGCCAGCAGCTTGTGGCGGGAGATAGGCAATGAGCAGTTCTTC. Protein product: CASSLWREIGNEQFF.

The chain employs TRBV4-2 and TRBJ2-5, with TRBD2 matching 9 bases. With V trimmed by 4 bases and J by 4 bases, 16 bases remained unmatched. Germline CDR1 reads LGHNA; CDR2 reads YNFKEQ. CDR3 length: 18 amino acids. The CDR3 nucleotides are TGTGCCAGCAGCCGACTGCCGGGGGGCGGGGGGGCCAGAGAGACCCAGTACTTC. This gives the protein CASSRLPGGGGARETQYF.

This chain joins TRBV5-1 and TRBJ2-7, with D possibly matching TRBD2 (6 bases). This CDR3 has 15 amino acids. Trimming shortened V by 0 bases and J by 2 bases, and 12 bases separated the two germline ends. The germline CDR1 and CDR2 sequences are SGHRS and YFSETQ. Written as DNA, the CDR3 is TGCGCCAGCAGCTTGGCCTGGCGGGGTCCCTACGAGCAGTACTTC. Amino acids: CASSLAWRGPYEQYF.

The CDR3 nucleotides are TGTGCCAGCAGTTACTCGGGACAGGGAGGACAGCCCCAGCATTTT. Its translation is CASSYSGQGGQPQHF. This chain links TRBV6-6 with TRBJ1-5; 9 nucleotides line up with TRBD1. From germline, CDR1 is MNHNY and CDR2 SVGAGI (reference sequence). The CDR3 consists of 15 residues. After removal of 0 bases from V and 7 bases from J, the junction contained 4 bases not matched to a gene.

V gene TRBV10-3 combines with J gene TRBJ2-7, with D possibly TRBD2 on 6 matching bases. CDR3 length: 15 residues. Germline CDR1 reads ENHRY; CDR2 reads SYGVKD. V was clipped by 0 bases and J by 8 bases, with 17 bases between them. The CDR3 coding sequence is TGTGCCATCAGTGAGTCAGGAGGGCTGTCCTTCCAGCAGTACTTC. This codes for CAISESGGLSFQQYF.